This paragraph reports one T cell receptor (beta chain). Its cognate antigen is unknown. The CDR3 has 15 amino acids. The germline V and J ends were trimmed by 1 base and 5 bases, with 12 bases remaining between them. CDR1 and CDR2 (germline): MGHRA, YSYEKL. The data stem from a study of T cell responses to AZD1222 COVID-19 vaccine. Second doses that came at about 4 or about 12 weeks were put together. Assay: immunoSEQ multiplex PCR; the TCRdb copy retains only in-frame clones and omits some. Among about 110,000 clones listed, 70% to 90% were seen once. Study conclusions and caveats: Vaccine-related CD4 TCRs covered spike, predominating at 160-218 and 743-854. Among the donors, most were white British and more were female, and clonal diversity was possibly underestimated. Researchers took repertoire samples only after the peak T cell response had come.

J is TRBJ2-1 and V is TRBV4-1; tentatively, D is TRBD2 (6 bases). This receptor was identified in an adult who received the AZD1222 COVID-19 vaccine. The input for sequencing was peripheral blood, taken 28 days after the second AZD1222 dose. The CDR3 is CASSQGRAPNNEQFF. The DNA for the CDR3 is TGCGCCAGCAGCCAAGGGAGGGCTCCTAACAATGAGCAGTTCTTC.